The present T cell receptor (beta chain) was sequenced within a study of a mutant IDH1 vaccine in newly diagnosed glioma. Of note for this clone: Its antigen is as yet unknown.

V was cut by 8 bases and J by 4 bases, with 11 bases left in between. The CDR3 runs 12 residues. Germline lookup yields CDR1 MNHNY and CDR2 SVGAGI (reference sequence). Only in-frame clones appear in the TCRdb table, and some are missing; sequencing was by immunoSEQ multiplex PCR. The repertoire holds about 40,000 clones, 82% seen once, with about 19% in the top ten. As to time point: week 47, end of study. Each dose delivered 300 ug of mutant IDH1 20-mer peptide subcutaneously with imiquimod. Newly diagnosed WHO grade 3 or 4 IDH1-mutant, ATRX-lost astrocytomas were identified in the donors. The material sequenced was PBMCs, taken from a glioma patient whose treatment included an IDH1 peptide vaccine. This TCR was sampled from a man aged 18-30 years with glioma. Some clones in this sample may be carry-over from other donors' samples. The V and J genes are TRBV6-6 and TRBJ1-1; perhaps TRBD1 as D (6 bases). CDR3 DNA: TGTGCCAGCGAACAGGGACCCACTGAAGCTTTCTTT. This sequence encodes CASEQGPTEAFF.